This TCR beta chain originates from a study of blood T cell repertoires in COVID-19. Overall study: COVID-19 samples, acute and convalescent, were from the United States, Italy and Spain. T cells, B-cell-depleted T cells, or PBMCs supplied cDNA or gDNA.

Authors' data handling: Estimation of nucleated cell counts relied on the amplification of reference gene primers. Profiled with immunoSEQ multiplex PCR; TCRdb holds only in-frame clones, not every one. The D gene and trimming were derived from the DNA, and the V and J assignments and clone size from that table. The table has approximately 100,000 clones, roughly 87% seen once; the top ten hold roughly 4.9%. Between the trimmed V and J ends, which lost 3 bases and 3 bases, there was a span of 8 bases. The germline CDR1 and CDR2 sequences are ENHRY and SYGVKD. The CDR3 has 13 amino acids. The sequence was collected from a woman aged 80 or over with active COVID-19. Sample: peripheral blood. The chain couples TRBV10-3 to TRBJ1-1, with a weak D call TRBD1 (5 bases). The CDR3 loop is CAISESGDTEAFF. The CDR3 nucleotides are TGTGCCATCAGTGAATCGGGGGACACTGAAGCTTTCTTT.